A single sample gave rise to the 6 T cell receptor beta chains below, sequenced in a study of cytomegalovirus exposure and HLA in healthy donors. Sequencing was performed with immunoSEQ multiplex PCR; in TCRdb, only in-frame clones are kept and a portion is missing. The table includes roughly 300,000 clones, approximately 90% detected once. The source material was PBMCs. These receptors all stem from a woman between 18 and 29 years old in good health and CMV-seronegative.

This chain joins TRBV9 and TRBJ1-2, with 10 bases matching TRBD1. V lost 4 bases to trimming and J lost 7 bases; unmatched junction nucleotides: 13. This CDR3 contains 16 residues. CDR1 is SGDLS and CDR2 is YYNGEE in the germline V gene. The CDR3 loop reads CASSTREGQGYSGYTF. CDR3 coding DNA: TGTGCCAGCAGCACCAGGGAGGGACAGGGGTACAGTGGCTACACCTTC.

The V gene is TRBV28, the J gene TRBJ2-2; maybe TRBD2 (5 bases). Germline-derived CDR1 and CDR2 are MDHEN and SYDVKM. V lost 11 bases to trimming and J lost 3 bases, with 19 bases between them. The CDR3 loop spans 15 amino acids. The CDR3 sequence is CALRAASGHTGELFF. For the CDR3, the DNA is TGTGCCTTAAGAGCGGCGAGCGGTCACACCGGGGAGCTGTTTTTT.

This chain links TRBV10-2 with TRBJ2-2; D perhaps matches TRBD2 (6 bases). This CDR3 contains 14 residues. Trimming removed 6 bases at V and 4 bases at J, with 12 bases between. From germline, CDR1 is WSHSY and CDR2 SAAADI. CDR3 DNA sequence: TGCGCCAGCAGGACCTCCGGGAGCACCGGGGAGCTGTTTTTT. Encoded protein: CASRTSGSTGELFF.

J is TRBJ1-5 and V is TRBV7-2; weak D call: TRBD1 (5 bases). V lost 5 bases to trimming and J lost 5 bases, with 16 bases between them. CDR1 and CDR2 (germline): SGHTA, FQGNSA. The CDR3 has 15 residues. Here the CDR3 DNA reads TGTGCCAGCAGCATAACATCAGGGTACTATCAGCCCCAGCATTTT. Translation gives CASSITSGYYQPQHF.

The genes are TRBV2 and TRBJ2-7; perhaps TRBD2 as D (5 bases). The CDR3 has 15 residues. Germline loops: CDR1 SNHLY, CDR2 FYNNEI. Trimming left V 3 bases short and J 6 bases short, with 18 bases between. CDR3 bases: TGTGCCAGCAGTGAGGCTAGCCGCCTGGGTGGCGAGCAGTACTTC. This translates into CASSEASRLGGEQYF. The variable domain in full, with the rest retrieved from reference TRBV2 and TRBJ2-7, is EPEVTQTPSHQVTQMGQEVILRCVPISNHLYFYWYRQILGQKVEFLVSFYNNEISEKSEIFDDQFSVERPDGSNFTLKIRSTKLEDSAMYFCASSEASRLGGEQYFGPGTRLTVT.

The rearrangement uses TRBV27 and TRBJ1-1; TRBD1 is a possible D gene (5 bases). The germline V and J ends were trimmed by 0 bases and 1 base, with 9 bases remaining between them. The CDR3 runs 15 residues. Germline-derived CDR1 and CDR2 are MNHEY and SMNVEV (reference sequence). The CDR3 loop reads CASSLSKTGNTEAFF. The CDR3 DNA reads TGTGCCAGCAGTTTATCCAAAACAGGGAACACTGAAGCTTTCTTT.